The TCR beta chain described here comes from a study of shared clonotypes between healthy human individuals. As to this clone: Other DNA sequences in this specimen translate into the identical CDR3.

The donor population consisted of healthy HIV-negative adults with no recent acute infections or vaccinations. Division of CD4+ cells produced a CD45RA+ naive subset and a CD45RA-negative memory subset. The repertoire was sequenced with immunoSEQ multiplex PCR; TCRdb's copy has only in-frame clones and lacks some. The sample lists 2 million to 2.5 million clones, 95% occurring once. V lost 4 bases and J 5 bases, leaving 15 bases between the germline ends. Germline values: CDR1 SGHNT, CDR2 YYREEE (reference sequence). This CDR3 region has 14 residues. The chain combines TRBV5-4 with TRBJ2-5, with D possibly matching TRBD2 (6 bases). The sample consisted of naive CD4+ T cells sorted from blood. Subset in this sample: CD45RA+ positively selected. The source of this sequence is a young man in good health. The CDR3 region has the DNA TGTGCCAGCAGCCCTGTGGGGGGTCAGGAGACCCAGTACTTC. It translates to CASSPVGGQETQYF.